The sequence of this T cell receptor beta chain was determined in a study of T cell responses to AZD1222 COVID-19 vaccine. Repertoires were generated with immunoSEQ multiplex PCR, while TCRdb's copy carries only in-frame clones and drops some. Of about 100,000 clones in the sample, 85% to 90% were seen once. Concerning this clone: What it binds is not known.

The V segment lost 7 bases and the J segment 7 bases; nucleotides outside the gene matches: 8. Germline values: CDR1 ENHRY, CDR2 SYGVKD. The CDR3 totals 15 residues. Whole-study results and caveats: Across spike, vaccine-associated CD4 TCRs were found, dominant at 160-218 and 743-854. The study sampled repertoires only after the peak T cell response. Spike-specific TCR repertoires showed rising breadth and depth after two AZD1222 doses. Baseline antibody screening turned up just a handful of seropositive AZD1222 recipients.

The source is an adult in good health. The sample in question was peripheral blood, obtained on day 0 of AZD1222 vaccination. J is TRBJ2-1 and V is TRBV10-3, with 12 bases fitting TRBD2. The CDR3 loop reads CAIKSWTSGANEQFF. The CDR3 nucleotides read TGTGCCATCAAGTCCTGGACTAGCGGGGCTAATGAGCAGTTCTTC.